This paragraph reports one T cell receptor (beta chain). Reverse transcribed after extraction, RNA yielded cDNA as the sequencing template. Sequenced by immunoSEQ multiplex PCR; TCRdb stores in-frame clones only, minus some. The sample includes about 200,000 clones, over 45% of them seen just once. The source of the sample is a study of CD8+ T cells in alopecia areata. Study in general: Treatment comprised oral tofacitinib, 5 to 10 mg twice daily, in treated patients. Scoring of treated patients' severity used the percentage of affected scalp area.

CDR1 and CDR2 (germline): SSHAT, FNYEAQ (reference sequence). V lost 10 bases, J lost 4 bases, and 22 bases lay in between. The CDR3 length is 15 residues. Treatment defined: oral pan-JAK inhibitor, 5-10 mg twice daily. The sequencing used CD4+ T cells sorted from blood, collected at week 24, from a patient treated with tofacitinib. This rearrangement joins TRBV7-7 to TRBJ1-2, with D tentatively TRBD1 (5 bases). The source of this sequence is a human donor with alopecia areata. Written as DNA, the CDR3 is TGTGCCATACTCCCGTCTGCGGGGGTTTCCTATGGCTACACCTTC. It specifies CAILPSAGVSYGYTF.